The sequence of this T cell receptor (beta chain) was determined in a study of blood T cell repertoires in COVID-19. The study counted Cohort 3 donors as recovered given two negative PCRs, clearance, or symptom resolution. In the source study's methods: Estimated nucleated cell counts came from reference gene primer amplification. Clones were sequenced by immunoSEQ multiplex PCR, and TCRdb holds only the in-frame ones, with some missing. V and J calls and clone size follow that table, whereas D and trimming were derived from the DNA. Among about 250,000 clones listed, 85% to 90% were seen once. Germline V gene lookup returns CDR1 MDHEN and CDR2 SYDVKM. Trimming left V 5 bases short and J 2 bases short, with 15 bases between. This CDR3 has 15 amino acids.

The TCR comes from a man younger than 35 who had recovered from COVID-19. V gene TRBV28 combines with J gene TRBJ2-5, with D tentatively TRBD1 (6 bases). Sequencing was performed on PBMCs or T cells enriched from blood (not recorded which). Written as DNA, the CDR3 is TGTGCCAGCAGTCCCCCTCCCGGGACACAAGAGACCCAGTACTTC. Residues: CASSPPPGTQETQYF.